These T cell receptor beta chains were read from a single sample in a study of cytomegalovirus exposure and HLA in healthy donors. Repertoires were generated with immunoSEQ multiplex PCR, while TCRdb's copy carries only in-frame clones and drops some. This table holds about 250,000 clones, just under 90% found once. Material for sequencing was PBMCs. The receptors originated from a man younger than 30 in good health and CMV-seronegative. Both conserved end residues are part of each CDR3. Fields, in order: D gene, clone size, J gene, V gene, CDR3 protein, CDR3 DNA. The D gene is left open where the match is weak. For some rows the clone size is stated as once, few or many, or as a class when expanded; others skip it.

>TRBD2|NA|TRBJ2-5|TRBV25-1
CASSGEAGGIQETQYF
TGTGCCAGCAGTGGCGAAGCGGGAGGGATCCAAGAGACCCAGTACTTC
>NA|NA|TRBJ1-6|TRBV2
CASSEGAGGNSPLHF
TGTGCCAGCAGTGAAGGGGCGGGAGGTAATTCACCCCTCCACTTT
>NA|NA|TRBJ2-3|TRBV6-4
CASSGSAGTDTQYF
TGTGCCAGCAGTGGGTCAGCGGGCACAGATACGCAGTATTTT
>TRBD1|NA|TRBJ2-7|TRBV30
CAWSIGTGFHEQYF
TGTGCCTGGAGTATCGGGACAGGGTTCCACGAGCAGTACTTC
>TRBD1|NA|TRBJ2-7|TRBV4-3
CASSKGTGGNEQYF
TGCGCCAGCAGTAAAGGGACAGGGGGGAACGAGCAGTACTTC
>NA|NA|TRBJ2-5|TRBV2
CASSDSGGRETQYF
TGTGCCAGCAGTGATAGCGGTGGCCGCGAGACCCAGTACTTC
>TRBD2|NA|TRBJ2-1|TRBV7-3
CASSLDLAGRDEQFF
TGTGCCAGCAGCTTAGATCTAGCTGGGAGGGATGAGCAGTTCTTC
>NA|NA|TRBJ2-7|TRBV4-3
CASSQEFDRLYEQYF
TGCGCCAGCAGCCAAGAATTTGACAGACTCTACGAGCAGTACTTC
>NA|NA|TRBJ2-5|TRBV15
CATSSPLMTQYF
TGTGCCACCAGCAGTCCCCTTATGACCCAGTACTTC
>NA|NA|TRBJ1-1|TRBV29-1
CSAPSEGGNTEAFF
TGCAGCGCCCCTTCCGAAGGGGGGAACACTGAAGCTTTCTTT
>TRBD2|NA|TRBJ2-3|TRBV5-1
CASSSGLAGVTTDTQYF
TGCGCCAGCAGCTCCGGACTAGCGGGGGTTACCACAGATACGCAGTATTTT
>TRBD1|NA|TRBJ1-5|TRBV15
CAVQTGTDQPQHF
TGTGCCGTCCAGACAGGGACGGATCAGCCCCAGCATTTT
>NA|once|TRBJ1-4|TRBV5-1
CASSWDRGKEKLFF
TGCGCCAGCAGCTGGGATAGAGGGAAGGAAAAACTGTTTTTT
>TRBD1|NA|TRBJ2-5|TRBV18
CASSRDRGQETQYF
TGTGCCAGCTCAAGGGACAGGGGACAAGAGACCCAGTACTTC
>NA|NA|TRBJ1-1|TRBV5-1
CASSPPGGGTEAFF
TGCGCCAGCAGTCCTCCGGGAGGGGGCACTGAAGCTTTCTTT
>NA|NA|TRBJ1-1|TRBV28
CASPGQMNTEAFF
TGTGCCAGCCCCGGACAGATGAACACTGAAGCTTTCTTT
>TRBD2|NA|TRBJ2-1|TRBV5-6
CASSFRDYPSNEQFF
TGTGCCAGCAGTTTCCGGGACTATCCATCCAATGAGCAGTTCTTC
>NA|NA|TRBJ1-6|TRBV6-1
CASSSTGYNSPLHF
TGTGCCAGCAGTTCTACAGGGTACAATTCACCCCTCCACTTT
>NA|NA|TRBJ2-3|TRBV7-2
CASSFGRGGADTQYF
TGTGCCAGCAGCTTTGGCAGGGGAGGGGCAGATACGCAGTATTTT
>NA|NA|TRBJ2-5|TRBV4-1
CASSQDQTRGPRTQYF
TGCGCCAGCAGCCAGGACCAGACTAGAGGTCCGAGGACCCAGTACTTC
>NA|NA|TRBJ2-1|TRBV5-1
CASSLVGPGQDEQFF
TGCGCCAGCAGCTTGGTCGGTCCAGGTCAGGATGAGCAGTTCTTC
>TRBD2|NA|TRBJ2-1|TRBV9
CASSVGSGSSYNEQFF
TGTGCCAGCAGCGTAGGTAGCGGGAGCTCCTACAATGAGCAGTTCTTC
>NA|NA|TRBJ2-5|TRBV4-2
CASRWSEEETQYF
TGTGCCAGCAGATGGAGTGAGGAGGAGACCCAGTACTTC
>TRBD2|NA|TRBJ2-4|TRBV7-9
CASRPPLRLAGHGDIQYF
TGTGCCAGCAGACCTCCTCTTAGACTAGCGGGTCATGGGGACATTCAGTACTTC
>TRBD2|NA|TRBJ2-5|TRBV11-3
CASSLGLVGATQYF
TGTGCCAGCAGCCTAGGACTAGTGGGTGCGACCCAGTACTTC
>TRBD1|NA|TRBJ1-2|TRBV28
CASSLLERTGPHGYTF
TGTGCCAGCAGTTTATTAGAAAGGACAGGGCCGCATGGCTACACCTTC
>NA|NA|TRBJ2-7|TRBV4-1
CASSQDTREVYEQYF
TGCGCCAGCAGCCAAGATACCAGGGAAGTATACGAGCAGTACTTC
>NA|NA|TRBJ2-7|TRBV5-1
CASSLGLALVYEQYF
TGCGCCAGCAGCTTGGGTCTAGCCCTGGTCTACGAGCAGTACTTC
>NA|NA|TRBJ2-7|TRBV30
CAWSERGYEQYF
TGTGCCTGGAGTGAACGGGGTTACGAGCAGTACTTC
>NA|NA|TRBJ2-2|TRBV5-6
CASSFQGGGELFF
TGTGCCAGCAGCTTCCAGGGGGGCGGGGAGCTGTTTTTT
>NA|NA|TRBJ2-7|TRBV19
CASSTEAGPTYEQYF
TGTGCCAGTAGTACCGAAGCGGGCCCGACCTACGAGCAGTACTTC
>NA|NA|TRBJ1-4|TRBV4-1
CASSQDGHPYEKLFF
TGCGCCAGCAGCCAAGACGGACATCCCTATGAAAAACTGTTTTTT
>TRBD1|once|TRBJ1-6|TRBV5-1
CASSLQGAWDNSPLHF
TGCGCCAGCAGCTTACAGGGGGCTTGGGATAATTCACCCCTCCACTTT
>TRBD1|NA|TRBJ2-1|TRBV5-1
CASSLDRGITLFF
TGCGCCAGCAGCTTGGACAGGGGGATCACACTGTTCTTC
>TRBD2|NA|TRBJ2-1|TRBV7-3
CASPGGRQFF
TGTGCCAGCCCGGGCGGGAGGCAGTTCTTC
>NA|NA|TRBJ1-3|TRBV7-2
CASSFGQLSSGNTIYF
TGTGCCAGCAGCTTCGGACAGCTCTCCTCTGGAAACACCATATATTTT
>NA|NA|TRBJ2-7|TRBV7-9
CASSLGQYTYEQYF
TGTGCCAGCAGCTTAGGACAGTACACCTACGAGCAGTACTTC
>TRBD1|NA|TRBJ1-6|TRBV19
CASSIRSRGADSPLHF
TGTGCCAGTAGTATAAGGTCCAGGGGGGCGGATTCACCCCTCCACTTT
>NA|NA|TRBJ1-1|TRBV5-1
CASSPQALNTEAFF
TGCGCCAGCAGCCCCCAGGCCCTGAACACTGAAGCTTTCTTT
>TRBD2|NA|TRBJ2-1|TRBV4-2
CASSQSWASGAWDEQFF
TGTGCCAGCAGCCAGAGTTGGGCTAGCGGAGCGTGGGATGAGCAGTTCTTC
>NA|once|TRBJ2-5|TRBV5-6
CASSLVGETQYF
TGTGCCAGCAGCTTGGTTGGCGAGACCCAGTACTTC
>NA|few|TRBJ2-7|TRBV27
CASSFLGPYEQYF
TGTGCCAGCAGTTTCCTGGGCCCCTACGAGCAGTACTTC
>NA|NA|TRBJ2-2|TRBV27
CASSLWGRAFAGELFF
TGTGCCAGCAGTTTATGGGGCAGGGCTTTCGCCGGGGAGCTGTTTTTT
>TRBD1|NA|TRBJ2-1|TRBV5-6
CASSQYGTVILF
TGTGCCAGCAGCCAATACGGGACAGTGATACTCTTC
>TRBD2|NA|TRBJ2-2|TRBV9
CASSVGEGYTGELFF
TGTGCCAGCAGCGTGGGGGAGGGGTACACCGGGGAGCTGTTTTTT
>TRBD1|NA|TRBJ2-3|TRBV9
CASSEYGQGTPTDTQYF
TGTGCCAGCAGCGAATACGGACAGGGGACACCCACAGATACGCAGTATTTT
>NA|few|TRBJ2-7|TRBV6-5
CASGQSYEQYF
TGTGCCAGCGGACAGTCCTACGAGCAGTACTTC
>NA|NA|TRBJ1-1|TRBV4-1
CASSQVGGTEAFF
TGCGCCAGCAGCCAAGTGGGGGGTACTGAAGCTTTCTTT
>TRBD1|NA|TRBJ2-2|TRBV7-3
CASSQTGTANTGELFF
TGTGCCAGCAGCCAAACCGGGACAGCGAACACCGGGGAGCTGTTTTTT
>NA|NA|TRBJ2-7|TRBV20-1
CSALGVYEQYF
TGCAGTGCCTTAGGAGTTTACGAGCAGTACTTC
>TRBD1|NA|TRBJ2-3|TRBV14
CASSLRQGSTDTQYF
TGTGCCAGCAGCCTCCGACAGGGGAGCACAGATACGCAGTATTTT
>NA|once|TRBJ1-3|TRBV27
CASSFAGPGNTIYF
TGTGCCAGCAGTTTTGCAGGCCCCGGAAACACCATATATTTT
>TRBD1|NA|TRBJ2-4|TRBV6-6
CASSSQGQAKNIQYF
TGTGCCAGCAGTTCCCAGGGACAGGCCAAAAACATTCAGTACTTC
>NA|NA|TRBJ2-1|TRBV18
CASSPTGHQGNEQFF
TGTGCCAGCTCACCAACGGGCCACCAGGGTAATGAGCAGTTCTTC
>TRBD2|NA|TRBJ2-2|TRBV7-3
CASSPGLAGGVGELFF
TGTGCCAGCAGCCCGGGACTAGCGGGAGGGGTCGGGGAGCTGTTTTTT